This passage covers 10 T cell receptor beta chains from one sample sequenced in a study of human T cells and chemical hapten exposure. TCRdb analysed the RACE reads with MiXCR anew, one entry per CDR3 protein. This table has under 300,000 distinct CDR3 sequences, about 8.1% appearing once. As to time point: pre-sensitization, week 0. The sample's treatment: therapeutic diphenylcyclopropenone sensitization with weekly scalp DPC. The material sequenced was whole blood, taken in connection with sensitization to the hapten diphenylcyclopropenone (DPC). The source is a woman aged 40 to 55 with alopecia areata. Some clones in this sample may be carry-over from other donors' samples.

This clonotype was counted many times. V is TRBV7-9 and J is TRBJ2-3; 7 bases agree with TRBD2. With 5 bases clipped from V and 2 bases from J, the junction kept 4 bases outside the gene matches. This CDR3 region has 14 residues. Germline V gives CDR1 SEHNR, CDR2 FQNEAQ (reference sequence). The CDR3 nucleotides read TGTGCCAGCAGCGGGAGGGGTGCCACAGATACGCAGTATTTT. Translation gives CASSGRGATDTQYF.

The CDR3 is CASSEAGTGSFYEQYF. The DNA of the CDR3 is TGTGCCAGCAGTGAAGCCGGGACAGGATCTTTCTACGAGCAGTACTTC. J is TRBJ2-7 and V is TRBV25-1; 8 positions agree with TRBD1. Germline V gene lookup returns CDR1 MGHDK and CDR2 SYGVNS. CDR3 size: 16 residues. V trimming: 2 bases; J trimming: 3 bases; junction bases outside the gene matches: 9.

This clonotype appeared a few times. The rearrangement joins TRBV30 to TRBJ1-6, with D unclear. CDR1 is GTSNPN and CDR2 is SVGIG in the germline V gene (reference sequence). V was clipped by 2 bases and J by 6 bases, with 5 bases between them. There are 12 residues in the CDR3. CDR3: CAWSTVNSPLHF. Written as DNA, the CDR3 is TGTGCCTGGAGTACAGTTAATTCACCCCTCCACTTT.

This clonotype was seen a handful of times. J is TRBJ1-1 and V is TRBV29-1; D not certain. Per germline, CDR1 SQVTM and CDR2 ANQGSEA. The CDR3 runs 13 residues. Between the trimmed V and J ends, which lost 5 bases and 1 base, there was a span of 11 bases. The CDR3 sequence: CSVSGRPNTEAFF. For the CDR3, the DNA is TGCAGCGTTAGCGGACGGCCGAACACTGAAGCTTTCTTT.

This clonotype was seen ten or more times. The CDR3 DNA reads TGTGCCAGCAGGCCCAGACCGGGGGCAGCTTTCTTT. Its protein product is CASRPRPGAAFF. The genes are TRBV28 and TRBJ1-1; D is possibly TRBD1 (6 bases). The CDR3 length is 12 residues. Per germline, CDR1 MDHEN and CDR2 SYDVKM. The V end lost 6 bases, the J end lost 10 bases, and 15 bases lay between the germline ends.

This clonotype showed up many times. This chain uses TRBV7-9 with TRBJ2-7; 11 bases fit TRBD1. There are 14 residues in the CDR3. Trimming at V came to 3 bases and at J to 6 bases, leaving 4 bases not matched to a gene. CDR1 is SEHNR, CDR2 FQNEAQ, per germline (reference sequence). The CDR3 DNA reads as TGTGCCAGCAGCTTGGACAGGGGGCAGGGCGAGCAGTACTTC. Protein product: CASSLDRGQGEQYF.

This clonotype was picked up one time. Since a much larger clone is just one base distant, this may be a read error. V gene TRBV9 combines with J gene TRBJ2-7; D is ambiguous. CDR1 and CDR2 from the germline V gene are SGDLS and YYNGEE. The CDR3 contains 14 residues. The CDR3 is CASCVGQASYEQYF. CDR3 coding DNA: TGTGCCAGCTGCGTAGGGCAGGCGTCCTACGAGCAGTACTTC. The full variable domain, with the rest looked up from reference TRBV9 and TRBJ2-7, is DSGVTQTPKHLITATGQRVTLRCSPRSGDLSVYWYQQSLDQGLQFLIQYYNGEERAKGNILERFSAQQFPDLHSELNLSSLELGDSALYFCASCVGQASYEQYFGPGTRLTVT.

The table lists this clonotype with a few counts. CDR3 bases: TGTGCCACCAGTGACAGGACAGACCTATACAATGAGCAGTTCTTC. This sequence encodes CATSDRTDLYNEQFF. V usage is TRBV24-1 and J usage is TRBJ2-1, with D possibly TRBD1 on 6 matching bases. CDR3 length equals 15 residues. V was cut by 4 bases and J by 4 bases, with 13 bases left in between. Germline CDR1 and CDR2: KGHDR and SFDVKD.

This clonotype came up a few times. CDR3 nucleotide sequence: TGTGCCAGCTGGCTAAGTAGGGGGAACACCGGGGAGCTGTTTTTT. This encodes CASWLSRGNTGELFF. J is TRBJ2-2 and V is TRBV6-1; D may be TRBD1 (5 bases). The germline gives CDR1 MNHNS, CDR2 SASEGT. The CDR3 spans 15 residues. Trimming cost V 8 bases and J 1 base, with 14 bases left between them.

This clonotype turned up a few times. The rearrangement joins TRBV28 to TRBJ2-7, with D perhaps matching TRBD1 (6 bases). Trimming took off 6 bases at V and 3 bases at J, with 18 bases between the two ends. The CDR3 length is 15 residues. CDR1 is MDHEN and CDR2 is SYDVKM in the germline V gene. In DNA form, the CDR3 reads TGTGCCAGCAGCACACCCGGGACACAAGACTACGAGCAGTACTTC. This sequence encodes CASSTPGTQDYEQYF.